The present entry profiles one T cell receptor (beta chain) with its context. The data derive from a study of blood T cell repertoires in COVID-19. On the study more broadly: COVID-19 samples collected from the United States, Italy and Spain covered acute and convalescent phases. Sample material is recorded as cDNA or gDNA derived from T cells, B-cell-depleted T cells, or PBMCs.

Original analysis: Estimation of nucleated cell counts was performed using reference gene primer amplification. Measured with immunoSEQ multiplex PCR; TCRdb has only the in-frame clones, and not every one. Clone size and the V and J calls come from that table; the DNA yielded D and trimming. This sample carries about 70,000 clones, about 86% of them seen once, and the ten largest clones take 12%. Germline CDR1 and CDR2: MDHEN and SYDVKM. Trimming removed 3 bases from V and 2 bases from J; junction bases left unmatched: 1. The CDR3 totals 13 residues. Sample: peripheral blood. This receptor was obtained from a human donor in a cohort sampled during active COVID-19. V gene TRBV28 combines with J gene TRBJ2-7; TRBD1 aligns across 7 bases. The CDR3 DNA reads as TGTGCCAGCAGTTTGGGACAGACCTACGAGCAGTACTTC. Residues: CASSLGQTYEQYF. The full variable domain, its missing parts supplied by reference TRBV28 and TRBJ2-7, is DVKVTQSSRYLVKRTGEKVFLECVQDMDHENMFWYRQDPGLGLRLIYFSYDVKMKEKGDIPEGYSVSREKKERFSLILESASTNQTSMYLCASSLGQTYEQYFGPGTRLTVT.